This TCR beta chain was sequenced for a study of lymphopenia after photon versus proton radiotherapy. Trimming pared 1 base from V and 1 base from J, leaving 10 bases between. Germline V gene lookup returns CDR1 LGHNA and CDR2 YNFKEQ. This CDR3 has 15 residues. Libraries were prepared by immunoSEQ multiplex PCR; TCRdb keeps only in-frame clonotypes and omits some of them. The sample lists about 39,000 clones, roughly 92% seen once, with about 16% in the top ten. This rearrangement joins TRBV4-2 to TRBJ1-1; D not certain. The material was peripheral blood, obtained from a patient treated with photon-based radiotherapy. This clonotype was obtained from a man in his 60s with cholangiocarcinoma. CDR3: CASSQAATRNTEAFF. In nucleotides, the CDR3 is TGTGCCAGCAGCCAAGCAGCCACAAGGAACACTGAAGCTTTCTTT.